The 7 T cell receptor beta chains below come from one sample, sequenced in a study of cytomegalovirus exposure and HLA in healthy donors. The PCR made use of 60 Vbeta and 13 Jbeta primers. The assay was immunoSEQ multiplex PCR, and TCRdb's table has in-frame clones only and misses some. Here the sample spans about 69,000 clones, just over 65% being singletons. The sequencing input was PBMCs. The receptors come from a woman aged 25 to 39 in good health and CMV-seronegative.

The gene calls are TRBV7-4 and TRBJ1-6; D not resolved. V was cut by 1 base and J by 0 bases, with 7 bases left in between. The germline CDR1 and CDR2 sequences are SGHVT and SQSDAQ. The CDR3 extends over 16 amino acids. The CDR3 loop reads CASSLGPGSYNSPLHF. The CDR3 DNA reads as TGTGCCAGCAGCTTAGGGCCAGGCTCCTATAATTCACCCCTCCACTTT.

The chain uses TRBV6-1 and TRBJ2-7; TRBD1 matches 8 bases. CDR1 is MNHNS and CDR2 is SASEGT in the germline V gene. With V trimmed by 4 bases and J by 2 bases, 10 bases remained unmatched. The CDR3 is made up of 16 amino acids. CDR3 sequence reads: CASSAHSGTGTYEQYF. CDR3 DNA: TGTGCCAGCAGTGCGCACTCCGGGACAGGAACCTACGAGCAGTACTTC.

The chain joins TRBV29-1 to TRBJ2-7, with D possibly matching TRBD1 (5 bases). This CDR3 is built from 13 residues. From germline, CDR1 is SQVTM and CDR2 ANQGSEA. Trimming took 3 bases from V and 5 from J, leaving 14 bases between them. Here the CDR3 DNA reads TGCAGCGTTGAGATCAGGGCGCAAAACGAGCAGTACTTC. Its translation is CSVEIRAQNEQYF.

The chain joins TRBV10-3 to TRBJ1-6; D remains ambiguous. Per the germline V gene, CDR1 is ENHRY and CDR2 is SYGVKD. The length of the CDR3 is 14 residues. V shed 0 bases and J shed 7 bases, with 7 bases lying between them. DNA of the CDR3: TGTGCCATCAGTGAGTCTGCCGGGAATTCACCCCTCCACTTT. Translation: CAISESAGNSPLHF.

The sample holds a few counts of this clone. This chain uses TRBV2 with TRBJ2-3, with 14 bases lining up with TRBD2. The junction had 3 bases not matched to a gene; V was cut back by 4 bases and J by 6 bases. The CDR3 runs to 15 residues. Germline CDR1 is SNHLY and CDR2 is FYNNEI. CDR3 sequence: CASSGGLAGADTQYF. For the CDR3, the DNA is TGTGCCAGCAGTGGGGGACTAGCGGGGGCGGATACGCAGTATTTT.

The V call is TRBV4-1, the J call TRBJ1-4; D is undetermined. Germline values: CDR1 MGHRA, CDR2 YSYEKL. The V gene lost 4 bases and the J gene lost 7 bases, with 10 bases spanning the gap. CDR3 size: 13 residues. For the CDR3, the DNA is TGCGCCAGCAGCCGAGCGAGCATTGAAAAACTGTTTTTT. It is translated as CASSRASIEKLFF.

The chain joins TRBV18 to TRBJ1-2; no definite D call. V gave up 0 bases and J gave up 4 bases, with 12 bases separating them. Germline values: CDR1 KGHSH, CDR2 LQKENI. This CDR3 has 15 amino acids. The CDR3 coding sequence is TGTGCCAGCTCACCACCGGCGGGCCGATCCTATGGCTACACCTTC. Translated, it gives CASSPPAGRSYGYTF.